The entry below gives a single TCR beta chain sequence along with its context. Its antigen is currently unknown. The sample originates from a study of OX40 agonist ivuxolimab in advanced cancers. Study-wide results and caveats: Not determined was the antigen specificity of the expanded peripheral T cells. Averaging showed that CD8+ T cells had more expanded clones than CD4+ did.

Data came from immunoSEQ multiplex PCR; TCRdb stores just in-frame clones and leaves some out. Counted here are fewer than 95,000 clones, 75% to 90% occurring once; the ten biggest clones make up less than 8%. Germline V gene sequence: CDR1 SGHAT, CDR2 FQNNGV. The CDR3 is made up of 13 amino acids. V gave up 5 bases and J gave up 3 bases, with 10 bases separating them. This chain connects TRBV11-2 to TRBJ1-2; unclear D gene. The receptor was isolated from an adult with an advanced solid tumor such as melanoma, head and neck, liver or kidney cancer. Sequencing used CD4+ or CD8+ T cells sorted from blood, obtained in a trial of the OX40 agonist ivuxolimab. In DNA form, the CDR3 reads TGTGCCAGCAGCCAGACGGGATACTATGGCTACACCTTC. It translates to CASSQTGYYGYTF.